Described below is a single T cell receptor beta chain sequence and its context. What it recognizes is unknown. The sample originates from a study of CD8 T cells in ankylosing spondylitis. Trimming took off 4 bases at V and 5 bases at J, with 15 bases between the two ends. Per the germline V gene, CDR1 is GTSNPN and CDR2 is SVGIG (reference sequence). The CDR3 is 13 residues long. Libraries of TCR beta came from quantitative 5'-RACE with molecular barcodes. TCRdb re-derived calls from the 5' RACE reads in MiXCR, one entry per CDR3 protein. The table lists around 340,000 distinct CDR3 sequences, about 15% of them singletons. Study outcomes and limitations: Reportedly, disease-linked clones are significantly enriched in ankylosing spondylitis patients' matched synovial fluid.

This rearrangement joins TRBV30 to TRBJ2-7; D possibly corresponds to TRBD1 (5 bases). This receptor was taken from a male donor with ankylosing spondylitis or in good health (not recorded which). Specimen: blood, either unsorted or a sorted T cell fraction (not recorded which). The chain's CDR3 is CAWTRKGLNEQYF. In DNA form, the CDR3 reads TGTGCCTGGACTAGGAAGGGGTTAAACGAGCAGTACTTC.